The 23 T cell receptor beta chains in this list originate from one sample, sequenced in a study of blood T cell repertoires in COVID-19. Clones were sequenced by immunoSEQ multiplex PCR, and TCRdb holds only the in-frame ones, with some missing. The table records roughly 210,000 clones, around 90% of them present only once. The material sequenced was PBMCs or T cells enriched from blood (not recorded which). These receptors were collected from a young man in a cohort exposed to, infected with or recovered from COVID-19 (not recorded which).

The genes are TRBV5-8 and TRBJ1-2; 7 bases are shared with TRBD1. Germline V gene lookup returns CDR1 SGHTS and CDR2 YDEGEE. V lost 3 bases and J lost 8; bases outside the gene matches: 10. The CDR3 is 14 residues long. CDR3 sequence (DNA): TGTGCCAGCAGCTACCGGCGACAGGGAATCGGCTACACCTTC. As protein: CASSYRRQGIGYTF.

The chain uses TRBV7-8 and TRBJ2-1, with TRBD2 matching 8 bases. The CDR3 has 16 amino acids. CDR1 is SGHVS and CDR2 is FQNEAQ in the germline V gene. Trimming removed 3 bases from V and 4 bases from J; junction bases left unmatched: 8. The CDR3 here is CASSFIAGTQYNEQFF. The CDR3 DNA is TGTGCCAGCAGCTTCATAGCGGGGACCCAATACAATGAGCAGTTCTTC.

The chain links TRBV2 to TRBJ1-4, with D possibly TRBD1 on 6 matching bases. CDR1 and CDR2 (germline): SNHLY, FYNNEI. The CDR3 runs to 15 residues. Deletions cut 7 bases from V and 1 base from J, with 13 bases between. The CDR3 region is CASIRTAQTNEKLFF. CDR3 sequence (DNA): TGTGCCAGCATTAGGACAGCGCAAACTAATGAAAAACTGTTTTTT.

This clone was recorded at least ten times. The chain uses TRBV25-1 and TRBJ1-4; 7 nucleotides line up with TRBD1. From germline, CDR1 is MGHDK and CDR2 SYGVNS. The CDR3 runs 13 residues. After removal of 5 bases from V and 7 bases from J, the junction contained 4 bases not matched to a gene. The DNA of the CDR3 is TGTGCCAGCAGTCGTACAGGGGTTGAAAAACTGTTTTTT. Translation gives CASSRTGVEKLFF.

This CDR3 is CASRFPAGAYNEQFF. The CDR3, as DNA: TGTGCCAGCAGGTTTCCAGCGGGAGCCTACAATGAGCAGTTCTTC. The chain links TRBV6-5 to TRBJ2-1, with 8 bases identical to TRBD2. V lost 6 bases, J lost 2 bases, and 6 bases stayed unmatched. This CDR3 comprises 15 residues. Germline lookup yields CDR1 MNHEY and CDR2 SVGAGI.

This sequence joins TRBV16 and TRBJ2-6, with 7 bases that match TRBD2. The CDR3 contains 15 residues. The germline V gene has CDR1 KGHSY and CDR2 FQNENV. The ends lost 2 bases at V and 4 bases at J; junction bases unmatched: 2. In DNA, the CDR3 is TGTGCCAGCAGCCAAGGGAGGGCCGGGGCCAACGTCCTGACTTTC. It translates to CASSQGRAGANVLTF.

The chain joins TRBV28 to TRBJ2-2, with 7 bases lining up with TRBD1. V shed 6 bases and J 2 bases; nucleotides not matched to a gene: 12. CDR1 MDHEN and CDR2 SYDVKM come from the germline V gene. The CDR3 runs to 17 residues. The chain's CDR3 is CASRPDRARPNTGELFF. The CDR3 bases are TGTGCCAGCAGGCCCGACAGGGCAAGACCCAACACCGGGGAGCTGTTTTTT.

V usage is TRBV14 and J usage is TRBJ1-1; 7 nucleotides match TRBD1. The V gene's germline CDR1 is SGHDN and CDR2 FVKESK. Trimming cost V 1 base and J 3 bases; bases outside gene matches: 11. The CDR3 loop spans 17 amino acids. CDR3 sequence (DNA): TGTGCCAGCAGCCAAGGGGTCCCGGACAGGAAGGACACTGAAGCTTTCTTT. Its translation is CASSQGVPDRKDTEAFF.

This clone showed up just once. At one end, the junction sequence differs from germline, possibly due to a read error. This chain uses TRBV19 with TRBJ2-2; D not certain. Looked up from germline, CDR1 is LNHDA and CDR2 is SQIVND (reference sequence). The CDR3 is 14 residues long. The CDR3 sequence is CASSIVPHSGELFF. CDR3 DNA: TGTGCCAGTAGCATAGTTCCCCATTCCGGGGAGCTGTTTTTT.

The CDR3 DNA is TGTGCCAGTAGTATAGATCGTAAGGGGGCGGCAGGCGGGGAGCTGTTTTTT. Translated, it gives CASSIDRKGAAGGELFF. This chain links TRBV19 with TRBJ2-2; 7 bases align to TRBD1. V gave up 0 bases and J gave up 7 bases; unmatched junction bases: 11. CDR1 and CDR2 (germline): LNHDA, SQIVND (reference sequence). The CDR3 runs to 17 residues.

The genes are TRBV24-1 and TRBJ2-7; 10 bases map to TRBD1. The CDR3 covers 15 residues. The junction had 4 bases not matched to a gene; V was cut back by 4 bases and J by 2 bases. Germline CDR1 reads KGHDR; CDR2 reads SFDVKD. The CDR3 here is CATSEAGQGAYEQYF. CDR3 bases: TGTGCCACCAGTGAAGCCGGACAGGGGGCCTACGAGCAGTACTTC.

The count of this clone is one. The chain employs TRBV27 and TRBJ1-2; D perhaps matches TRBD1 (5 bases). V dropped 2 bases and J dropped 1 base, with 11 bases sitting between them. The CDR3 totals 15 residues. In germline, CDR1 is MNHEY, CDR2 SMNVEV (reference sequence). Here the CDR3 reads CASSLLPDSNYGYTF. In DNA, the CDR3 is TGTGCCAGCAGTTTACTACCTGACAGTAACTATGGCTACACCTTC.

V usage is TRBV6-5 and J usage is TRBJ2-1; 9 bases are a match to TRBD2. This CDR3 is 15 amino acids long. Per germline, CDR1 MNHEY and CDR2 SVGAGI. V trimming: 4 bases; J trimming: 6 bases; junction bases outside the gene matches: 7. DNA of the CDR3: TGTGCCAGCAGTTTCGGACTAGCGCCGGGCAATGAGCAGTTCTTC. Amino acids: CASSFGLAPGNEQFF.

This sequence joins TRBV7-9 and TRBJ2-1; 7 bases match TRBD1. Trimming at V came to 0 bases and at J to 4 bases, leaving 6 bases not matched to a gene. Germline CDR1 is SEHNR and CDR2 is FQNEAQ (reference sequence). This CDR3 comprises 16 residues. The CDR3 region is CASSLAGDSLYNEQFF. CDR3 bases: TGTGCCAGCAGCTTAGCTGGGGACAGTCTATACAATGAGCAGTTCTTC.

The V and J genes are TRBV11-2 and TRBJ2-7; possibly TRBD1 for D (5 bases). Trimming took 2 bases from V and 2 from J, leaving 16 bases between them. Germline loops: CDR1 SGHAT, CDR2 FQNNGV. The CDR3 spans 16 residues. In nucleotides, the CDR3 is TGTGCCAGCAGCTTAATTAGGGGCGCGGTGACCTACGAGCAGTACTTC. It is translated as CASSLIRGAVTYEQYF.

This clone was observed once. The chain joins TRBV11-2 to TRBJ1-2, with 7 positions matching TRBD1. Germline V gene sequence: CDR1 SGHAT, CDR2 FQNNGV. The CDR3 runs 15 residues. Losses at the gene ends were 5 bases for V and 2 bases for J; bases not matched to a gene: 8. DNA for the CDR3: TGTGCCAGCAGCCCAGGGACAGTCCAAAACTATGGCTACACCTTC. This encodes CASSPGTVQNYGYTF.

CDR3 residues: CASSLAVAQGYEQYF. For the CDR3, the DNA is TGTGCCAGCAGCTTAGCGGTGGCCCAGGGCTACGAGCAGTACTTC. The chain has TRBV7-6 and TRBJ2-7, with D possibly matching TRBD1 (5 bases). Germline CDR1 and CDR2: SGHVS and FNYEAQ. This CDR3 comprises 15 residues. V lost 0 bases to trimming and J lost 3 bases, with 12 bases between them. Drawing the rest from reference TRBV7-6 and TRBJ2-7, the complete variable domain is GAGVSQSPRYKVTKRGQDVALRCDPISGHVSLYWYRQALGQGPEFLTYFNYEAQQDKSGLPNDRFSAERPEGSISTLTIQRTEQRDSAMYRCASSLAVAQGYEQYFGPGTRLTVT.

This chain links TRBV25-1 with TRBJ1-5; D ambiguous. The CDR3 runs to 15 residues. Germline V gives CDR1 MGHDK, CDR2 SYGVNS. Trimming pared 5 bases from V and 0 bases from J, leaving 11 bases between. The CDR3 here is CASSPEANSNQPQHF. Here the CDR3 DNA reads TGTGCCAGCAGTCCAGAAGCGAATAGCAATCAGCCCCAGCATTTT.

The chain uses TRBV12-3 or TRBV12-4 and TRBJ1-1, with D hard to call. The CDR3 is 13 amino acids. The V end lost 1 base, the J end lost 10 bases, and 13 bases lay between the germline ends. This chain's CDR3 is CASSLDSGFGAFF. CDR3 DNA sequence: TGTGCCAGCAGTTTAGATAGCGGATTCGGAGCTTTCTTT.

This clone was detected once. The chain recombines TRBV3-1 (or the pseudogene TRBV3-2) with TRBJ2-3; the match to TRBD2 covers 13 bases. Germline CDR1 and CDR2: LGHDT and YNNKEL (reference sequence). The CDR3 sequence is 19 residues long. The trim removed 7 bases at V and 0 bases at J, leaving 13 bases unmatched. CDR3 amino acids: CASNVGLAGSGASTDTQYF. The DNA of the CDR3 is TGTGCCAGCAACGTGGGACTAGCGGGATCTGGTGCTAGCACAGATACGCAGTATTTT.

The chain's CDR3 is CASSLGASYEQYF. CDR3 coding DNA: TGTGCCAGCAGCCTAGGGGCCTCCTACGAGCAGTACTTC. This sequence joins TRBV5-6 and TRBJ2-7; D is perhaps TRBD1 (5 bases). Germline values: CDR1 SGHDT, CDR2 YYEEEE. The CDR3 is 13 amino acids. V was shortened by 4 bases and J by 0 bases, with 8 bases between the two germline ends.

This chain links TRBV5-8 with TRBJ2-2, with 7 nucleotides matching TRBD2. Trimming at V came to 4 bases and at J to 5 bases, leaving 2 bases not matched to a gene. CDR1 and CDR2 (germline): SGHTS, YDEGEE. The CDR3 has 13 amino acids. The DNA for the CDR3 is TGTGCCAGCAGCGGGAGGGCAACCGGGGAGCTGTTTTTT. It translates to CASSGRATGELFF.

This clone was picked up one time. DNA for the CDR3: TGTGCCAGTAGTATCGGCCGGGACAGAGTTTACGAGCAGTACTTC. Protein: CASSIGRDRVYEQYF. This sequence joins TRBV19 and TRBJ2-7; the match to TRBD1 covers 7 bases. J lost 4 bases, V lost 3 bases, and 9 bases had no gene match. Germline V CDR1 and CDR2: LNHDA, SQIVND (reference sequence). The CDR3 has 15 residues.